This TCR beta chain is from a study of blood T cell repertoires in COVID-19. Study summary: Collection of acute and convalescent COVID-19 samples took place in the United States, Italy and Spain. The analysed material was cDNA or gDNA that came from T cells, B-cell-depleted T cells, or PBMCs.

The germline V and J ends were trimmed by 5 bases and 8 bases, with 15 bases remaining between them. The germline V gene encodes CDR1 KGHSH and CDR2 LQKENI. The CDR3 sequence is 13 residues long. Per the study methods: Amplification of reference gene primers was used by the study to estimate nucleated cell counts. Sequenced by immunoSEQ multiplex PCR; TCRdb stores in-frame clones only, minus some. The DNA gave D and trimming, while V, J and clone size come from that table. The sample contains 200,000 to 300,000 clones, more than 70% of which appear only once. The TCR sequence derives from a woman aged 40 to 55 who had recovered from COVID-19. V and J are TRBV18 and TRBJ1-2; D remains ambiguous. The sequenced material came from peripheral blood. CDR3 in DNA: TGTGCCAGCTCAGAATCCTCCTCTAGGGGCTACACCTTC. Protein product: CASSESSSRGYTF.